One T cell receptor beta chain is described in this entry. Its cognate antigen is unknown. The PCR used 60 Vbeta and 13 Jbeta primers. Profiled with immunoSEQ multiplex PCR; TCRdb holds only in-frame clones, not every one. The sample consists of 90,000 to 150,000 clones, over 65% of them appearing once. This specimen comes from a study of cytomegalovirus exposure and HLA in healthy donors. General study results and limits: Most TCR sequences proved rare, with some public TCRs found in many donors. A later analysis reported that several of the most significant clusters appeared to be linked to common viral pathogens, among them Epstein-Barr virus. It was reportedly the case that the classifier diagnosed cytomegalovirus status with high specificity and sensitivity.

The sequenced sample was PBMCs. The receptor comes from a woman in her 30s in good health and CMV-seropositive.

The CDR3 DNA sequence: TGTGCCAGCACCCCGCGGGGGTTTGATTCACCCCTCCACTTT. This translates into CASTPRGFDSPLHF. The gene calls are TRBV19 and TRBJ1-6, with a possible D match to TRBD1 (5 bases). The germline V gene encodes CDR1 LNHDA and CDR2 SQIVND (reference sequence). The CDR3 consists of 14 residues. V dropped 9 bases and J dropped 8 bases, with 17 bases sitting between them.